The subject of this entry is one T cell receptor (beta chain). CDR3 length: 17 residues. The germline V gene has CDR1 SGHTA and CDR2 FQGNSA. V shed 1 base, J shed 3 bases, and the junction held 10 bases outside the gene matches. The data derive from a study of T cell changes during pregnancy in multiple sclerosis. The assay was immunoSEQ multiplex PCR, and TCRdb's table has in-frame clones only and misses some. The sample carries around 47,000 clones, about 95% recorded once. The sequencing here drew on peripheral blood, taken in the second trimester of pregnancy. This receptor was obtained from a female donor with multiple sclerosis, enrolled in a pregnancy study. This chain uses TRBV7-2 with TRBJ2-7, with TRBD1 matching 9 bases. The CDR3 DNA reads TGTGCCAGCAGCTTAGGTTCCAGGACAGGGGTACACTACGAGCAGTACTTC. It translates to CASSLGSRTGVHYEQYF.